These 8 T cell receptor beta chains were all obtained from the same sample, sequenced in a study of blood T cell repertoires in COVID-19 (TCRdb year 2020). Receptor amplification or capture employed the immunoSEQ multiplex PCR assay. As stored in TCRdb, this immuneACCESS dataset retains in-frame rearrangements with V and J assigned. A fraction of the clones does not appear; measured against another copy, unresolved V genes explain less than half of the discrepancy, and the remainder lacks a known reason. The sample profile shows around 11,000 clones; roughly 83% of them were found once. The top ten clonotypes cover roughly 13% of the sample. The sample comprised peripheral blood. The receptors originated from a human donor in a cohort sampled during active COVID-19.

The chain carries TRBV3-1 (or the pseudogene TRBV3-2) and TRBJ2-7; 10 positions agree with TRBD2. The length of the CDR3 is 14 residues. After removal of 1 base from V and 7 bases from J, the junction contained 4 bases not matched to a gene. Germline CDR1 is LGHDT and CDR2 is YNNKEL (reference sequence). CDR3: CASSQGGTSAEQYF. CDR3 nucleotides: TGTGCCAGCAGCCAAGGGGGGACTAGCGCGGAGCAGTACTTC.

The chain recombines TRBV27 with TRBJ2-1; 12 bases align to TRBD2. V was pared by 5 bases and J by 0 bases, with 8 bases of the junction left unmatched. This CDR3 contains 18 residues. Germline assignment: CDR1 MNHEY and CDR2 SMNVEV (reference sequence). DNA for the CDR3: TGTGCCAGCAGTCTAGGGACTAGCGGGCCTCTCTCCTACAATGAGCAGTTCTTC. This codes for CASSLGTSGPLSYNEQFF.

The chain joins TRBV7-3 to TRBJ2-3, with a weak D call TRBD2 (6 bases). The CDR3 length is 13 residues. Germline V CDR1 and CDR2: SGHTA, FQGTGA. Between the trimmed V and J ends, which lost 5 bases and 4 bases, there was a span of 10 bases. The CDR3 protein is CASSQDYSDTQYF. As DNA, the CDR3 is TGTGCCAGCAGCCAGGACTACTCAGATACGCAGTATTTT.

The V call is TRBV5-6, the J call TRBJ2-7, with TRBD2 matching 9 bases. CDR3 length: 15 residues. Germline-derived CDR1 and CDR2 are SGHDT and YYEEEE. The J segment lost 0 bases and the V segment lost 5 bases, leaving 6 bases of the junction unmatched. This CDR3 reads CASRGVLAGSYEQYF. CDR3 nucleotide sequence: TGTGCCAGCAGGGGCGTACTAGCGGGCTCCTACGAGCAGTACTTC. The complete variable domain, with remaining parts taken from reference TRBV5-6 and TRBJ2-7, reads DAGVTQSPTHLIKTRGQQVTLRCSPKSGHDTVSWYQQALGQGPQFIFQYYEEEERQRGNFPDRFSGHQFPNYSSELNVNALLLGDSALYLCASRGVLAGSYEQYFGPGTRLTVT.

CDR3 loop: CASSQRQGPYEQYF. DNA of the CDR3: TGTGCCAGCAGCCAGCGACAGGGCCCCTACGAGCAGTACTTC. The chain uses TRBV11-3 and TRBJ2-7, with TRBD1 matching 7 bases. Germline V gene lookup returns CDR1 SGHNT and CDR2 YENEEA. The junction had 6 bases not matched to a gene; V was cut back by 5 bases and J by 2 bases. This CDR3 region has 14 residues.

This clone was seen more than once but under ten times. This sample includes further DNA sequences coding for the same CDR3. V and J are TRBV11-2 and TRBJ1-1; D perhaps matches TRBD1 (5 bases). V was cut by 2 bases and J by 4 bases, with 8 bases left in between. Germline loops: CDR1 SGHAT, CDR2 FQNNGV. The CDR3 totals 13 residues. CDR3 sequence (DNA): TGTGCCAGCAGCTTATCAGGGTCCACTGAAGCTTTCTTT. Protein: CASSLSGSTEAFF.

The gene calls are TRBV7-7 and TRBJ1-6, with D hard to call. Per the germline V gene, CDR1 is SSHAT and CDR2 is FNYEAQ (reference sequence). The CDR3 covers 14 residues. Trimming pared 4 bases from V and 6 bases from J, leaving 10 bases between. In DNA, the CDR3 is TGTGCCAGCAGCTCCGGACTGAGTAATTCACCCCTCCACTTT. This translates into CASSSGLSNSPLHF.

This clone was counted a single time. The chain combines TRBV28 with TRBJ2-3; D ambiguous. This CDR3 comprises 17 residues. CDR1 and CDR2 (germline): MDHEN, SYDVKM. Trimming shortened V by 4 bases and J by 2 bases, and 19 bases separated the two germline ends. The DNA of the CDR3 is TGTGCCAGCAGTTGGTTTTTCCGGCGACAACTCACAGATACGCAGTATTTT. As protein: CASSWFFRRQLTDTQYF.